These T cell receptor beta chains were read from a single sample in a study of CD8 T cells in Susac syndrome. TCRdb processed the immunoSEQ multiplex PCR reads anew with MiXCR; each CDR3 protein has one entry. The sample records under 200,000 distinct CDR3 sequences, roughly 95% being singletons. Material for sequencing was CD4+ T cells from PBMCs. Every receptor here comes from a human donor with Susac syndrome. The CDR3 runs from the conserved cysteine through the conserved F or W. The D gene is left open where the match is weak. The size entry is marked missing in some rows and otherwise reads once, few, many or a size class.

CDR3 DNA: TGCAGCGTTTCAGTGCCGGGACAGGGGGCCCACGAGCAGTACTTC
CDR3 protein: CSVSVPGQGAHEQYF
V gene: TRBV29-1
D gene: TRBD1
clone size: once
J gene: TRBJ2-7

CDR3 DNA: TGCAGCGTTGGGGGCGGCGGGAGGGCCGTGGAGACCCAGTACTTC
CDR3 protein: CSVGGGGRAVETQYF
V gene: TRBV29-1
D gene: TRBD2
clone size: .
J gene: TRBJ2-5

CDR3 DNA: TGCAGTGCTAGAGAAAGGCGGGGGGCGCAAGAGACCCAGTACTTC
CDR3 protein: CSARERRGAQETQYF
V gene: TRBV20-1
D gene: TRBD2
clone size: .
J gene: TRBJ2-5

CDR3 DNA: TGTGCCAGCAGCACGAGACAGGGTGGTGAGCCCCAGCATTTT
CDR3 protein: CASSTRQGGEPQHF
V gene: TRBV5-8
D gene: TRBD1
clone size: .
J gene: TRBJ1-5

CDR3 DNA: TGTGCCAGCAGTTTAGTGGGGGCACGGTTCTTC
CDR3 protein: CASSLVGARFF
V gene: TRBV12-3/TRBV12-4
D gene: .
clone size: .
J gene: TRBJ2-1

CDR3 DNA: TGTGCCTGGAGTGCCTCTTACAGATTGAGGGCTAACTATGGCTACACCTTC
CDR3 protein: CAWSASYRLRANYGYTF
V gene: TRBV30
D gene: .
clone size: .
J gene: TRBJ1-2

CDR3 DNA: TGTGCCAGCAGCCATCTCGGGGACAGGAAAAACATTCAGTACTTC
CDR3 protein: CASSHLGDRKNIQYF
V gene: TRBV11-2
D gene: TRBD1
clone size: .
J gene: TRBJ2-4

CDR3 DNA: TGCGCCAGCAGCCAAGATCCAGCGGCCAGAACGAAAAACATTCAGTACTTC
CDR3 protein: CASSQDPAARTKNIQYF
V gene: TRBV4-1
D gene: .
clone size: .
J gene: TRBJ2-4

CDR3 DNA: TGTGCCAGCAGCCAAGGGGGGGAAACGAACACCGGGGAGCTGTTTTTT
CDR3 protein: CASSQGGETNTGELFF
V gene: TRBV5-4
D gene: .
clone size: .
J gene: TRBJ2-2

CDR3 DNA: TGTGCCAGCACACCGCGTAGTTCCCCGAGGGACTATGGCTACACCTTC
CDR3 protein: CASTPRSSPRDYGYTF
V gene: TRBV27
D gene: .
clone size: .
J gene: TRBJ1-2

CDR3 DNA: TGTGCCAGCAGTTTGATGGCAGGGGCGCAAGAGACCCAGTACTTC
CDR3 protein: CASSLMAGAQETQYF
V gene: TRBV27
D gene: .
clone size: .
J gene: TRBJ2-5

CDR3 DNA: TGCAGTGCCCTCCGGGACCCTAATTCACCCCTCCACTTT
CDR3 protein: CSALRDPNSPLHF
V gene: TRBV20-1
D gene: .
clone size: .
J gene: TRBJ1-6

CDR3 DNA: TGCGCCAGCAGTTCAGTCCCCGGAGAGACCCAGTACTTC
CDR3 protein: CASSSVPGETQYF
V gene: TRBV5-1
D gene: .
clone size: .
J gene: TRBJ2-5

CDR3 DNA: TGTGCCAGCAGCCAAGATCTTTACAATGAGCAGTTCTTC
CDR3 protein: CASSQDLYNEQFF
V gene: TRBV14
D gene: .
clone size: .
J gene: TRBJ2-1

CDR3 DNA: TGTGCCAGCAGTGACTCGAAAGGTCTGGCCAACGTCCTGACTTTC
CDR3 protein: CASSDSKGLANVLTF
V gene: TRBV6-4
D gene: .
clone size: .
J gene: TRBJ2-6

CDR3 DNA: TGTGCCAGCAGTGAGGCTCTAGCCAAAAACATTCAGTACTTC
CDR3 protein: CASSEALAKNIQYF
V gene: TRBV2
D gene: .
clone size: .
J gene: TRBJ2-4

CDR3 DNA: TGTGCCAGCAGTAAACCCGACAGTGAGCAGTTCTTC
CDR3 protein: CASSKPDSEQFF
V gene: TRBV6-5
D gene: .
clone size: .
J gene: TRBJ2-1

CDR3 DNA: TGTGCCAGCAGCCTCGGGCTAGCGGGAGGGGACAATGAGCAGTTCTTC
CDR3 protein: CASSLGLAGGDNEQFF
V gene: TRBV9
D gene: TRBD2
clone size: .
J gene: TRBJ2-1

CDR3 DNA: TGTGCCAGCAGCCGAGAACAGGGGGCAGCTGAAGCTTTCTTT
CDR3 protein: CASSREQGAAEAFF
V gene: TRBV4-2
D gene: TRBD1
clone size: .
J gene: TRBJ1-1

CDR3 DNA: TGTGCCGGCACAGGGGGCTACTACAATGAGCAGTTCTTC
CDR3 protein: CAGTGGYYNEQFF
V gene: TRBV2
D gene: TRBD1
clone size: .
J gene: TRBJ2-1

CDR3 DNA: TGTGCCAGCAGCCGGAACGCAGATACGCAGTATTTT
CDR3 protein: CASSRNADTQYF
V gene: TRBV3-1
D gene: .
clone size: .
J gene: TRBJ2-3

CDR3 DNA: TGCAGCGTTGAAGCAGGGTCAGGCTATGGCTACACCTTC
CDR3 protein: CSVEAGSGYGYTF
V gene: TRBV29-1
D gene: .
clone size: .
J gene: TRBJ1-2

CDR3 DNA: TGTGCCAGCAGCCAAGCCCGACAGAACACTGAAGCTTTCTTT
CDR3 protein: CASSQARQNTEAFF
V gene: TRBV3-1
D gene: .
clone size: .
J gene: TRBJ1-1

CDR3 DNA: TGTGCCAGCAGGTCAAAGGCTTTCTTT
CDR3 protein: CASRSKAFF
V gene: TRBV6-7
D gene: .
clone size: .
J gene: TRBJ1-1

CDR3 DNA: TGTGCCAGTAGTCACGACAGGGCCTACGAGCAGTACTTC
CDR3 protein: CASSHDRAYEQYF
V gene: TRBV19
D gene: TRBD1
clone size: .
J gene: TRBJ2-7

CDR3 DNA: TGCAGCGTTGAGTCAGGCAACTATGGCTACACCTTC
CDR3 protein: CSVESGNYGYTF
V gene: TRBV29-1
D gene: .
clone size: .
J gene: TRBJ1-2

CDR3 DNA: TGCGCCAGCAGCTTGACTAGTCCAGGGAACATTCAGTACTTC
CDR3 protein: CASSLTSPGNIQYF
V gene: TRBV5-1
D gene: .
clone size: .
J gene: TRBJ2-4

CDR3 DNA: TGTGCCTGGGCCCCTAGCGGGAGGCCGTATGAGCAGTTCTTC
CDR3 protein: CAWAPSGRPYEQFF
V gene: TRBV30
D gene: TRBD2
clone size: once
J gene: TRBJ2-1

CDR3 DNA: TGTGCCACCAGTGACGGGGACAGGACTTATCAAGAGACCCAGTACTTC
CDR3 protein: CATSDGDRTYQETQYF
V gene: TRBV24-1
D gene: TRBD1
clone size: .
J gene: TRBJ2-5

CDR3 DNA: TGTGCCAGCAGTTCATCGACTTGGCAGCAGTACTTC
CDR3 protein: CASSSSTWQQYF
V gene: TRBV28
D gene: .
clone size: once
J gene: TRBJ2-7

CDR3 DNA: TGTGCCAGCAGCTTAGCGCGACGGAACAATGAGCAGTTCTTC
CDR3 protein: CASSLARRNNEQFF
V gene: TRBV7-2
D gene: .
clone size: once
J gene: TRBJ2-1

CDR3 DNA: TGTGCCAGCAGCCAAGGACAGGGGGCGAATCAAGAGACCCAGTACTTC
CDR3 protein: CASSQGQGANQETQYF
V gene: TRBV7-8
D gene: TRBD1
clone size: .
J gene: TRBJ2-5

CDR3 DNA: TGCAGTGCTAGAGATCAGGGGTTCTCACGCGGTCAGCCCCAGCATTTT
CDR3 protein: CSARDQGFSRGQPQHF
V gene: TRBV20-1
D gene: .
clone size: .
J gene: TRBJ1-5

CDR3 DNA: TGTGCCAGCAGTTTGGCAGGGACAGGGACGCTTTTAAGTTATGGCTACACCTTC
CDR3 protein: CASSLAGTGTLLSYGYTF
V gene: TRBV12-3/TRBV12-4
D gene: TRBD1
clone size: .
J gene: TRBJ1-2